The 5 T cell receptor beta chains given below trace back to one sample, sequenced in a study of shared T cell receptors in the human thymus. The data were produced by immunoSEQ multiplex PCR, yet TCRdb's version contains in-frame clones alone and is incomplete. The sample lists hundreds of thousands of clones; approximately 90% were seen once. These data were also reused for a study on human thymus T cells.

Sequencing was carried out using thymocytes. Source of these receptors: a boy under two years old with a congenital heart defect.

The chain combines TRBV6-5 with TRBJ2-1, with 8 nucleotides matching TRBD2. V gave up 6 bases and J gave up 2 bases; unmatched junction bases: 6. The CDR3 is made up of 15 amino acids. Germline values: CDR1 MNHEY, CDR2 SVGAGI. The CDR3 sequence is CASSRAGGTYNEQFF. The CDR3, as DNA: TGTGCCAGCAGCCGGGCGGGAGGCACCTACAATGAGCAGTTCTTC.

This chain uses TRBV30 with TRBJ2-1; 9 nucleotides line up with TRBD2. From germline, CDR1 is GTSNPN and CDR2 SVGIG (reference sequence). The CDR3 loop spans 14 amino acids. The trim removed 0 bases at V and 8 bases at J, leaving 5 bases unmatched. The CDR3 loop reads CAWSVLQREDEQFF. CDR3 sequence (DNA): TGTGCCTGGAGTGTATTGCAGCGGGAGGATGAGCAGTTCTTC.

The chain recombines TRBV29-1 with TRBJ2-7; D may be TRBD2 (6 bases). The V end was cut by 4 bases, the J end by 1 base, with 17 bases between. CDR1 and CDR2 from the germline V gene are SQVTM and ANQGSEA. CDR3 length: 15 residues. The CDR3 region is CSVVAGQGGSYEQYF. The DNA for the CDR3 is TGCAGCGTTGTTGCAGGGCAAGGAGGGTCCTACGAGCAGTACTTC.

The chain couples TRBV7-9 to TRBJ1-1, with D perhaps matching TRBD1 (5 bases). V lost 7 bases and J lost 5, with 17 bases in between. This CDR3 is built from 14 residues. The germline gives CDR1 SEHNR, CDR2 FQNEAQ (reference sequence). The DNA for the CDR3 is TGTGCCAGCACCCTGGGGCAGACGAGGACTGAAGCTTTCTTT. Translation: CASTLGQTRTEAFF.

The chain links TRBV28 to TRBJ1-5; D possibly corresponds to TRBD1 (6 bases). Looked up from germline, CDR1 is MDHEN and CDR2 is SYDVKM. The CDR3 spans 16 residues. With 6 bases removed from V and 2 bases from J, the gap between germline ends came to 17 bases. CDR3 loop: CASRHRQDIGNQPQHF. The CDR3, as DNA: TGTGCCAGCAGACACAGACAGGATATTGGCAATCAGCCCCAGCATTTT. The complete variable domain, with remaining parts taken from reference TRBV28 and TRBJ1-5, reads DVKVTQSSRYLVKRTGEKVFLECVQDMDHENMFWYRQDPGLGLRLIYFSYDVKMKEKGDIPEGYSVSREKKERFSLILESASTNQTSMYLCASRHRQDIGNQPQHFGDGTRLSIL.